This passage covers 20 T cell receptor beta chains from one sample sequenced in a study of blood T cell repertoires in COVID-19. Clones were sequenced by immunoSEQ multiplex PCR, and TCRdb holds only the in-frame ones, with some missing. The sample consists of around 70,000 clones, approximately 79% of them appearing once. Sequencing was carried out using peripheral blood. The origin of the receptors is a man aged 55 to 70 with acute or convalescent COVID-19.

The chain uses TRBV5-4 and TRBJ1-6; TRBD1 matches 11 bases. Germline V gene sequence: CDR1 SGHNT, CDR2 YYREEE (reference sequence). There are 15 residues in the CDR3. The J segment lost 9 bases and the V segment lost 4 bases, leaving 6 bases of the junction unmatched. This chain's CDR3 is CASSTPGQGVSPLHF. CDR3 nucleotide sequence: TGTGCCAGCAGCACGCCGGGACAGGGGGTTTCACCCCTCCACTTT. Supplemented by reference TRBV5-4 and TRBJ1-6, the full variable domain reads ETGVTQSPTHLIKTRGQQVTLRCSSQSGHNTVSWYQQALGQGPQFIFQYYREEENGRGNFPPRFSGLQFPNYSSELNVNALELDDSALYLCASSTPGQGVSPLHFGNGTRLTVT.

This chain links TRBV21-1 with TRBJ1-2; whether TRBD1, the table's D call, matches the DNA was not checked. TRBV21-1 is designated a pseudogene. The length of the CDR3 is 14 residues. The CDR3 DNA follows: TGTGCCAGCAGCAAGGGGACAGATAACTATGGCTACACCTTC. Its protein is CASSKGTDNYGYTF.

V gene TRBV7-2 combines with J gene TRBJ1-1; D perhaps matches TRBD1 (6 bases). The CDR3 runs to 14 residues. V lost 4 bases, J lost 2 bases, and 11 bases lay in between. The germline gives CDR1 SGHTA, CDR2 FQGNSA. In nucleotides, the CDR3 is TGTGCCAGCAGCTCGACAGGAGGAAACACTGAAGCTTTCTTT. Translating gives CASSSTGGNTEAFF.

The J gene is TRBJ1-5, the V gene TRBV5-6; a weak D match, TRBD1 (6 bases). The CDR3 is 14 amino acids. The germline CDR1 and CDR2 sequences are SGHDT and YYEEEE. Trimming left V 0 bases short and J 6 bases short, with 10 bases between. The CDR3 coding sequence is TGTGCCAGCAGCTTGGGTTTGGGGGCTCAGCCCCAGCATTTT. It is translated as CASSLGLGAQPQHF.

The V call is TRBV30, the J call TRBJ1-1; no clear D gene. Per germline, CDR1 GTSNPN and CDR2 SVGIG (reference sequence). Trimming removed 1 base at V and 4 bases at J, with 7 bases between. The CDR3 spans 12 residues. CDR3 nucleotide sequence: TGTGCCTGGAGTGGAGCGCGCACTGAAGCTTTCTTT. Translation gives CAWSGARTEAFF.

The chain is built from TRBV11-2 and TRBJ1-1, with a tentative D call TRBD1 (5 bases). CDR3 length: 18 amino acids. Germline CDR1 reads SGHAT; CDR2 reads FQNNGV. V lost 3 bases and J lost 10, with 30 bases in between. CDR3 amino acids: CASSFIGIRRGLPRGAFF. The CDR3 region has the DNA TGTGCCAGCAGCTTCATCGGAATTCGGAGGGGACTTCCAAGAGGAGCTTTCTTT.

The chain uses TRBV19 and TRBJ1-5, with D unresolved. In germline, CDR1 is LNHDA, CDR2 SQIVND (reference sequence). Trimming shortened V by 1 base and J by 0 bases, and 10 bases separated the two germline ends. The length of the CDR3 is 16 residues. The chain's CDR3 is CASSIGRSNSNQPQHF. CDR3 DNA: TGTGCCAGTAGTATAGGTAGGAGCAATAGCAATCAGCCCCAGCATTTT.

The CDR3 DNA reads as TGTGCCAGTAGCCCCACAGGGCGAGGTGAAAAACTGTTTTTT. This encodes CASSPTGRGEKLFF. The gene calls are TRBV19 and TRBJ1-4, with a tentative D call TRBD1 (6 bases). CDR3 length: 14 residues. Trimming pared 6 bases from V and 7 bases from J, leaving 15 bases between. Germline V gene sequence: CDR1 LNHDA, CDR2 SQIVND (reference sequence).

The CDR3 sequence is CASSPQPGLAGGLSYNEQFF. In DNA form, the CDR3 reads TGTGCCAGCAGCCCGCAGCCGGGACTAGCGGGGGGCCTCTCCTACAATGAGCAGTTCTTC. This rearrangement joins TRBV7-7 to TRBJ2-1; 15 bases map to TRBD2. V shed 5 bases, J shed 0 bases, and the junction held 11 bases outside the gene matches. Germline V gene sequence: CDR1 SSHAT, CDR2 FNYEAQ (reference sequence). The CDR3 extends over 20 amino acids. Full variable domain (remainder filled in from reference TRBV7-7 and TRBJ2-1): GAGVSQSPRYKVTKRGQDVTLRCDPISSHATLYWYQQALGQGPEFLTYFNYEAQPDKSGLPSDRFSAERPEGSISTLTIQRTEQRDSAMYRCASSPQPGLAGGLSYNEQFFGPGTRLTVL.

This rearrangement joins TRBV2 to TRBJ2-7, with 11 bases aligning to TRBD1. Unmatched junction bases numbered 6, after V lost 7 bases and J lost 4 bases. The CDR3 length is 14 residues. Germline V gene lookup returns CDR1 SNHLY and CDR2 FYNNEI. The CDR3 bases are TGTGCCAGCACCCGGGACAGGGGGTTATACGAGCAGTACTTC. Translated: CASTRDRGLYEQYF.

The chain couples TRBV6-2 or TRBV6-3 to TRBJ2-2; unclear D gene. Trimming removed 3 bases from V and 8 bases from J, with 10 bases in between. Germline lookup yields CDR1 MNHEY and CDR2 SVGEGT. CDR3 size: 13 residues. CDR3 DNA sequence: TGTGCCAGCAGTTATGGTATCGCGGGGGAGCTGTTTTTT. Protein sequence: CASSYGIAGELFF.

The rearrangement uses TRBV14 and TRBJ1-2; D is uncertain. Between the trimmed V and J ends, which lost 0 bases and 5 bases, there was a span of 10 bases. From germline, CDR1 is SGHDN and CDR2 FVKESK. The CDR3 extends over 14 amino acids. CDR3 sequence (DNA): TGTGCCAGCAGCCAAGACCCGGGATGGTATGGCTACACCTTC. Its protein product is CASSQDPGWYGYTF.

The chain recombines TRBV4-2 with TRBJ1-6; 7 bases agree with TRBD1. J gave up 10 bases and V 6 bases, and 3 bases lay outside the gene matches. This CDR3 region has 12 residues. The germline V gene encodes CDR1 LGHNA and CDR2 YNFKEQ. The CDR3 loop is CASRTGESPLHF. CDR3 sequence (DNA): TGTGCCAGCAGAACAGGGGAATCACCCCTCCACTTT.

This chain links TRBV5-1 with TRBJ1-1; D gene uncertain. V lost 0 bases, J lost 6 bases, and 9 bases lay in between. CDR1 SGHRS and CDR2 YFSETQ come from the germline V gene. This CDR3 contains 13 residues. In DNA, the CDR3 is TGCGCCAGCAGCTTGGGAGTTCAGGCTGAAGCTTTCTTT. Protein product: CASSLGVQAEAFF.

This clone has a handful of counts. This chain connects TRBV6-6 to TRBJ1-2, with 7 bases matching TRBD1. The V segment lost 6 bases and the J segment 8 bases; nucleotides outside the gene matches: 15. Germline lookup yields CDR1 MNHNY and CDR2 SVGAGI (reference sequence). The CDR3 runs to 15 residues. CDR3 residues: CASSPTDRAPMGYTF. CDR3 DNA: TGTGCCAGCAGCCCCACTGACAGGGCCCCTATGGGCTACACCTTC.

This clone has only a few counts. The chain couples TRBV5-6 to TRBJ2-7, with D maybe TRBD1 (6 bases). The CDR3 consists of 13 residues. V lost 5 bases and J 5 bases, leaving 14 bases between the germline ends. Germline lookup yields CDR1 SGHDT and CDR2 YYEEEE. Here the CDR3 reads CASRSGQFNEQYV. DNA of the CDR3: TGTGCCAGCAGATCCGGACAGTTTAACGAGCAGTACGTC.

This clone appeared a few times. The chain has TRBV25-1 and TRBJ1-3, with 7 bases fitting TRBD1. The junction had 4 bases not matched to a gene; V was cut back by 2 bases and J by 0 bases. CDR3 length equals 16 residues. Germline CDR1 reads MGHDK; CDR2 reads SYGVNS. In DNA form, the CDR3 reads TGTGCCAGCAGTGAAGAGGGACAGTCCTCTGGAAACACCATATATTTT. Translated: CASSEEGQSSGNTIYF.

Only a few counts were recorded for this clone. The genes are TRBV9 and TRBJ2-2; 8 nucleotides match TRBD2. Germline trimming cut 4 bases from V and 8 bases from J; bases unmatched to any gene: 10. The germline gives CDR1 SGDLS, CDR2 YYNGEE. CDR3 length: 15 amino acids. The DNA for the CDR3 is TGTGCCAGCAGCCCGCCAGCGGGGGAGGCTGGGGAGCTGTTTTTT. Protein: CASSPPAGEAGELFF.

The chain uses TRBV6-2 or TRBV6-3 and TRBJ2-5; D is uncertain. This CDR3 is 13 amino acids long. Trimming removed 0 bases at V and 2 bases at J, with 4 bases between. Germline assignment: CDR1 MNHEY and CDR2 SVGEGT. The CDR3 region has the DNA TGTGCCAGCAGTTACTCGAGTCAAGAGACCCAGTACTTC. Translated, it gives CASSYSSQETQYF.

This clone has a single count. The chain is built from TRBV5-3 and TRBJ2-7, with 9 bases fitting TRBD1. TRBV5-3 belongs to the ORF category, with a function that is uncertain. The trim removed 3 bases at V and 5 bases at J, leaving 3 bases unmatched. This CDR3 is built from 13 residues. The DNA for the CDR3 is TGTGCCAGAAGCTCCAGACAGGGGGACGAGCAGTACGTC. This gives the protein CARSSRQGDEQYV.